Listed below are T cell receptor beta chains from one sample, sequenced in a study of T cells in Graves' hyperthyroidism and ophthalmopathy. TCRdb called the multiplex PCR reads again in MiXCR, with one record for every CDR3 protein. This sample has 250,000 to 300,000 distinct CDR3 sequences, with approximately 19% found just once. Sequenced material: blood. The source of these receptors is a man aged 50-59 years with Graves' ophthalmopathy. Each CDR3 is given with its conserved first and last residue. The order of the fields is clone size, V gene, D gene, J gene, CDR3 DNA, CDR3 protein. The D gene is left open where the match is weak. Expanded clones get a size class; other rows say once, few or many, or leave the size out.

clone_size: few
v_call: TRBV6-1
d_call: TRBD2
j_call: TRBJ2-3
cdr3_nt: TGTGCCAGCAGACACACGACTAGCGGCGTAGATACGCAGTATTTT
cdr3_aa: CASRHTTSGVDTQYF

clone_size: .
v_call: TRBV28
d_call: TRBD2
j_call: TRBJ2-5
cdr3_nt: TGTGCCAGCAGTTTTACTAGCGGGAGAGGGACCCAGTACTTC
cdr3_aa: CASSFTSGRGTQYF

clone_size: many
v_call: TRBV6-5
d_call: .
j_call: TRBJ1-1
cdr3_nt: TGTGCCAGCAGTTACATGGATCCGAACACTGAAGCTTTCTTT
cdr3_aa: CASSYMDPNTEAFF

clone_size: few
v_call: TRBV5-1
d_call: TRBD1
j_call: TRBJ2-4
cdr3_nt: TGCGCCAGCAGCTATGGCCGACAGGGGTGGGACATTCAGTACTTC
cdr3_aa: CASSYGRQGWDIQYF

clone_size: .
v_call: TRBV19
d_call: .
j_call: TRBJ2-2
cdr3_nt: TGTGCCAGTAGCAGATACCCGTCACGGACGAACACCGGGGAGCTGTTTTTT
cdr3_aa: CASSRYPSRTNTGELFF

clone_size: few
v_call: TRBV15
d_call: TRBD1
j_call: TRBJ2-5
cdr3_nt: TGTGCCACCAGCCCGGGACAGGGTCAAGAGACCCAGTACTTC
cdr3_aa: CATSPGQGQETQYF

clone_size: few
v_call: TRBV28
d_call: .
j_call: TRBJ1-1
cdr3_nt: TGTGCCAGCAGTTTAGGGGGGGGACTGGCTGAAGCTTTCTTT
cdr3_aa: CASSLGGGLAEAFF

clone_size: many
v_call: TRBV25-1
d_call: TRBD1
j_call: TRBJ1-6
cdr3_nt: TGTGCCAGCAGTCGTACCGGGACAGGGGTGTCACCCCTCCACTTT
cdr3_aa: CASSRTGTGVSPLHF

clone_size: .
v_call: TRBV28
d_call: .
j_call: TRBJ2-2
cdr3_nt: TGTGCCAGCAGCCCCAGGCCCCTACAAGGGGAGCTGTTTTTT
cdr3_aa: CASSPRPLQGELFF

clone_size: few
v_call: TRBV5-5
d_call: TRBD2
j_call: TRBJ2-3
cdr3_nt: TGTGCCAGCAGCTTGGATCCAGCGGGAGATGGGTATTTT
cdr3_aa: CASSLDPAGDGYF

clone_size: .
v_call: TRBV5-1
d_call: .
j_call: TRBJ1-3
cdr3_nt: TGCGCCAGCAGCTTGGGACTGAGTGATGGAAACACCATATATTTT
cdr3_aa: CASSLGLSDGNTIYF

clone_size: many
v_call: TRBV28
d_call: .
j_call: TRBJ2-7
cdr3_nt: TGTGCCAGCAGTCCCCCTGGTGGTGCACCCTACGAGCAGTACTTC
cdr3_aa: CASSPPGGAPYEQYF

clone_size: .
v_call: TRBV7-9
d_call: .
j_call: TRBJ2-7
cdr3_nt: TGTGCCACTCAGCCGGGGAGAGAAAGAGCCGAGCAGTACTTC
cdr3_aa: CATQPGRERAEQYF

clone_size: few
v_call: TRBV27
d_call: .
j_call: TRBJ1-1
cdr3_nt: TGTGCCAGCAAAAAAGGGATTAACACTGAAGCTTTCTTT
cdr3_aa: CASKKGINTEAFF

clone_size: few
v_call: TRBV5-6
d_call: .
j_call: TRBJ1-2
cdr3_nt: TGTGCCAGCAGCCTCTATGGCTACACCTTC
cdr3_aa: CASSLYGYTF